This entry lists 25 T cell receptor beta chains sequenced from one sample in a study of identical twins. Each CDR3 protein gets one entry after TCRdb re-called the 5' RACE reads with MiXCR. The repertoire holds fewer than 450,000 distinct CDR3 sequences, with roughly 9% as singletons. The sample was naive T cells sorted from blood. These receptors all come from a woman aged 50 to 65 in good health.

A few counts support this clonotype. The V and J genes are TRBV20-1 and TRBJ1-4; the match to TRBD1 covers 10 bases. Per the germline V gene, CDR1 is DFQATT and CDR2 is SNEGSKA (reference sequence). Losses at the gene ends were 0 bases for V and 6 bases for J; bases not matched to a gene: 7. The CDR3 runs to 16 residues. The CDR3: CSARDRDRGLDEKLFF. The CDR3 nucleotides are TGCAGTGCTAGAGATCGGGACAGGGGTTTGGATGAAAAACTGTTTTTT.

The rearrangement links TRBV9 to TRBJ2-7; D uncertain. Between the trimmed V and J ends, which lost 0 bases and 0 bases, there was a span of 16 bases. CDR3 length: 17 residues. The V gene's germline CDR1 is SGDLS and CDR2 YYNGEE. DNA of the CDR3: TGTGCCAGCAGCGTAGGTGACGGCGGATCAAGCTCCTACGAGCAGTACTTC. Translating gives CASSVGDGGSSSYEQYF.

The sample holds many counts of this clonotype. V gene TRBV5-1 combines with J gene TRBJ2-3; D tentatively fits TRBD1 or TRBD2 (5 bases each). The CDR3 runs 17 residues. Germline CDR1 SGHRS, CDR2 YFSETQ. Trimming took off 3 bases at V and 0 bases at J, with 17 bases between the two ends. As DNA, the CDR3 is TGCGCCAGCAGCTACTACTGGGACCATCCTAGCACAGATACGCAGTATTTT. Translated: CASSYYWDHPSTDTQYF.

This clonotype was seen many times. The J gene is TRBJ1-2, the V gene TRBV12-3 or TRBV12-4; D is uncertain. This CDR3 has 13 amino acids. V was trimmed by 3 bases and J by 2 bases, leaving 7 bases between them. The CDR3 coding sequence is TGTGCCAGCAGTTTCGCAGGCAACTATGGCTACACCTTC. Translation: CASSFAGNYGYTF.

Comments on this clonotype: A clone one base away is much larger, so this may be a read error. The V gene is TRBV5-1, the J gene TRBJ1-6, with D uncertain. The CDR3 has 13 residues. Looked up from germline, CDR1 is SGHRS and CDR2 is YFSETQ. CDR3 DNA sequence: TGCGCCGGCAGCTTTTTCGGCGATTCACCCCTCCACTTT. It encodes CAGSFFGDSPLHF.

V gene TRBV20-1 combines with J gene TRBJ1-1; TRBD1 is a possible D gene (5 bases). CDR1 and CDR2 from the germline V gene are DFQATT and SNEGSKA (reference sequence). This CDR3 spans 13 amino acids. DNA of the CDR3: TGCAGCACGGGGGGGGGAGGGAACACTGAAGCTTTCTTT. Encoded protein: CSTGGGGNTEAFF.

This clonotype was observed at least ten times. The chain is built from TRBV7-2 and TRBJ1-5, with D perhaps TRBD1 (6 bases). The germline V gene has CDR1 SGHTA and CDR2 FQGNSA. This CDR3 is 15 amino acids long. V lost 1 base to trimming and J lost 1 base, with 8 bases between them. The CDR3 is CASSLDRGSNQPQHF. The CDR3 nucleotides read TGTGCCAGCAGCTTAGATAGGGGGAGCAATCAGCCCCAGCATTTT. Full variable domain (outside the CDR3, taken from reference TRBV7-2 and TRBJ1-5): GAGVSQSPSNKVTEKGKDVELRCDPISGHTALYWYRQSLGQGLEFLIYFQGNSAPDKSGLPSDRFSAERTGGSVSTLTIQRTQQEDSAVYLCASSLDRGSNQPQHFGDGTRLSIL.

This clonotype was counted ten times or more. The gene calls are TRBV7-6 and TRBJ2-5; tentatively, D is TRBD1 or TRBD2 (5 bases each). Trimming removed 1 base at V and 5 bases at J, with 14 bases between. The CDR3 is 15 residues long. The germline V gene has CDR1 SGHVS and CDR2 FNYEAQ. The CDR3 loop reads CASSLVAGRGETQYF. CDR3 DNA: TGTGCCAGCAGCTTAGTGGCAGGGCGAGGGGAGACCCAGTACTTC.

This clonotype showed up just a few times. The CDR3, as DNA: TGTGCCACCAGTGATGGGGAGTCTGGGGCCAACGTCCTGACTTTC. This sequence encodes CATSDGESGANVLTF. The chain recombines TRBV24-1 with TRBJ2-6; possible D gene TRBD2, 5 bases. This CDR3 is built from 15 residues. CDR1 and CDR2 from the germline V gene are KGHDR and SFDVKD. The V gene lost 3 bases and the J gene lost 1 base, with 6 bases spanning the gap.

This clonotype was observed a handful of times. This chain's CDR3 is CASSRGLADRGSSYNEQFF. DNA for the CDR3: TGCGCCAGCAGCAGGGGGCTCGCGGACAGGGGTAGCTCCTACAATGAGCAGTTCTTC. The J gene is TRBJ2-1, the V gene TRBV5-1, with 9 positions matching TRBD1. CDR1 and CDR2 from the germline V gene are SGHRS and YFSETQ. The CDR3 extends over 19 amino acids. With 4 bases clipped from V and 0 bases from J, the junction kept 14 bases outside the gene matches.

This clonotype has at least ten counts. V usage is TRBV7-9 and J usage is TRBJ2-1; 8 bases are shared with TRBD2. Trimming removed 1 base from V and 0 bases from J; junction bases left unmatched: 5. There are 17 residues in the CDR3. Germline V lookup: CDR1 SEHNR, CDR2 FQNEAQ (reference sequence). CDR3 sequence: CASSLDLAGSSYNEQFF. The CDR3 DNA reads as TGTGCCAGCAGCTTAGATTTAGCGGGGAGCTCCTACAATGAGCAGTTCTTC.

This clonotype was counted between two and nine times. Here the CDR3 DNA reads TGTGCCAGCGCGGAGGGGACGAACACCGGGGAGCTGTTTTTT. This sequence encodes CASAEGTNTGELFF. The chain joins TRBV28 to TRBJ2-2; weak D call: TRBD2 (6 bases). CDR1 and CDR2 from the germline V gene are MDHEN and SYDVKM. V was trimmed by 8 bases and J by 0 bases, leaving 10 bases between them. This CDR3 contains 14 residues.

This clonotype has at least ten counts. The chain employs TRBV2 and TRBJ2-7; no clear D gene. The germline gives CDR1 SNHLY, CDR2 FYNNEI. V was trimmed by 4 bases and J by 8 bases, leaving 9 bases between them. There are 11 residues in the CDR3. The CDR3 is CASSVGPKQYV. The CDR3 bases are TGTGCCAGCAGTGTAGGACCAAAGCAGTACGTC.

In its sample, this clonotype was seen a few times. The chain links TRBV14 to TRBJ2-7; unclear D gene. The CDR3 has 12 residues. Germline CDR1 SGHDN, CDR2 FVKESK. The V end lost 5 bases, the J end lost 2 bases, and 7 bases lay between the germline ends. CDR3 residues: CASSFNTYEQYV. In nucleotides, the CDR3 is TGTGCCAGCAGCTTCAACACCTACGAGCAGTACGTC.

The table lists this clonotype with many counts. The gene calls are TRBV5-1 and TRBJ2-5; 9 nucleotides agree with TRBD1. Looked up from germline, CDR1 is SGHRS and CDR2 is YFSETQ. The CDR3 has 14 residues. The trim removed 4 bases at V and 3 bases at J, leaving 4 bases unmatched. The CDR3 nucleotides are TGCGCCAGCAGCGCCGGGACAGGGAAAGAGACCCAGTACTTC. It specifies CASSAGTGKETQYF.

There are many counts of this clonotype. This chain links TRBV5-1 with TRBJ2-2; 9 nucleotides align to TRBD1. The V gene end was trimmed by 2 bases and the J gene end by 3 bases; junction bases not matched to a gene: 2. The length of the CDR3 is 15 residues. The germline V gene encodes CDR1 SGHRS and CDR2 YFSETQ. CDR3: CASSFRTGDTGELFF. The CDR3 DNA reads as TGCGCCAGCAGCTTCCGGACAGGGGACACCGGGGAGCTGTTTTTT.

The chain carries TRBV2 and TRBJ1-5, with D possibly TRBD1 on 5 matching bases. CDR3 size: 14 residues. With 11 bases removed from V and 6 bases from J, the gap between germline ends came to 20 bases. Germline assignment: CDR1 SNHLY and CDR2 FYNNEI. The CDR3 loop reads CASEGQGGGQPQHF. CDR3 coding DNA: TGTGCCTCGGAAGGGCAGGGTGGCGGTCAGCCCCAGCATTTT.

The chain couples TRBV24-1 to TRBJ2-5, with 8 bases fitting TRBD2. Germline CDR1 KGHDR, CDR2 SFDVKD. The CDR3 loop spans 17 amino acids. Trimming removed 3 bases from V and 5 bases from J; junction bases left unmatched: 13. CDR3 bases: TGTGCCACCAGTGATCCCACCGGGGGGGGATGGTACGAGACCCAGTACTTC. Translating it yields CATSDPTGGGWYETQYF.

The chain couples TRBV7-9 to TRBJ2-1; 10 bases align to TRBD2. The CDR3 loop spans 16 amino acids. Germline V gene lookup returns CDR1 SEHNR and CDR2 FQNEAQ (reference sequence). J lost 6 bases, V lost 5 bases, and 10 bases had no gene match. The chain's CDR3 is CASSPPLAGEINEQFF. The CDR3 DNA sequence: TGTGCCAGCAGCCCCCCCCTAGCGGGAGAGATCAATGAGCAGTTCTTC.

V gene TRBV12-3 or TRBV12-4 combines with J gene TRBJ1-1; 7 bases fit TRBD1. The CDR3 spans 13 residues. V shed 4 bases and J 8 bases; nucleotides not matched to a gene: 7. In nucleotides, the CDR3 is TGTGCCAGCAGTTCCCGGGACAGAAGGGAAGCTTTCTTT. Encoded protein: CASSSRDRREAFF.

As to this clonotype: The junction and the germline gene differ at one end; a read error may be behind it. The chain carries TRBV30 and TRBJ1-1; the D is unclear. The CDR3 extends over 9 amino acids. The germline V gene has CDR1 GTSNPN and CDR2 SVGIG (reference sequence). CDR3 nucleotides: TGTGCCTGGAGTCCGACGGGCGTTTTT. Its translation: CAWSPTGVF.

The rearrangement links TRBV7-6 to TRBJ2-3; TRBD2 is a possible D gene (6 bases). The V gene's germline CDR1 is SGHVS and CDR2 FNYEAQ. With 5 bases removed from V and 0 bases from J, the gap between germline ends came to 15 bases. CDR3 length: 16 residues. The CDR3 DNA reads TGTGCCAGCAGCCCTATGACTAGTGGAAGCACAGATACGCAGTATTTT. Translation gives CASSPMTSGSTDTQYF.

The chain combines TRBV7-2 with TRBJ2-2; a weak D match, TRBD2 (6 bases). CDR1 is SGHTA, CDR2 FQGNSA, per germline. Between the trimmed V and J ends, which lost 2 bases and 2 bases, there was a span of 9 bases. The CDR3 is 15 amino acids. The CDR3 coding sequence is TGTGCCAGCAGCTTATTGACTAGTAACACCGGGGAGCTGTTTTTT. Translated, it gives CASSLLTSNTGELFF.

This clonotype was seen ten or more times. This chain links TRBV4-2 with TRBJ2-1, with TRBD2 matching over 11 bases. The CDR3 is made up of 15 amino acids. V lost 0 bases to trimming and J lost 12 bases; unmatched junction nucleotides: 7. CDR1 is LGHNA, CDR2 YNFKEQ, per germline. The CDR3 reads CASSQDGTSGGAQFF. In DNA, the CDR3 is TGTGCCAGCAGCCAAGACGGGACTAGCGGTGGTGCGCAGTTCTTC.

The chain carries TRBV7-9 and TRBJ2-1, with 9 bases that match TRBD2. This CDR3 spans 14 amino acids. V lost 5 bases, J lost 8 bases, and 7 bases stayed unmatched. Germline assignment: CDR1 SEHNR and CDR2 FQNEAQ (reference sequence). DNA of the CDR3: TGTGCCAGCAGCCCGCGGGGGGGAGCGGATGAGCAGTTCTTC. This gives the protein CASSPRGGADEQFF.